This is a list of T cell receptor beta chains from one sample in a study of shared clonotypes between healthy human individuals. Clones were read by immunoSEQ multiplex PCR, and TCRdb kept only the in-frame ones, dropping some. The sample includes about 1.9 million clones, roughly 93% of them seen just once. Material: naive CD8+ T cells from PBMCs. Receptors were obtained from a man younger than 35 in good health. Some clones in this sample may be carry-over from other donors' samples. The CDR3 runs from the conserved cysteine through the conserved F or W. The D gene is left open where the match is weak. Where a row states a size, it is once, few, many or the class of an expanded clone; other rows omit it.

d_gene: TRBD1; j_gene: TRBJ2-5; abundance: -; v_gene: TRBV27; CDR3aa: CASSPLGQVETQYF; CDR3nt: TGTGCCAGCAGTCCGCTTGGACAGGTGGAGACCCAGTACTTC
d_gene: TRBD2; j_gene: TRBJ2-1; abundance: -; v_gene: TRBV15; CDR3aa: CATSETSGIGEQFF; CDR3nt: TGTGCCACCAGCGAGACTAGCGGGATAGGGGAGCAGTTCTTC
d_gene: TRBD1; j_gene: TRBJ2-7; abundance: -; v_gene: TRBV29-1; CDR3aa: CSASGQDSYEQYF; CDR3nt: TGCAGCGCAAGCGGACAGGATTCGTACGAGCAGTACTTC
d_gene: -; j_gene: TRBJ1-2; abundance: -; v_gene: TRBV10-3; CDR3aa: CAISEKHGNNYGYTF; CDR3nt: TGTGCCATCAGTGAGAAGCACGGGAACAACTATGGCTACACCTTC
d_gene: -; j_gene: TRBJ2-3; abundance: -; v_gene: TRBV29-1; CDR3aa: CSAETTDTQYF; CDR3nt: TGCAGCGCGGAAACCACAGATACGCAGTATTTT
d_gene: -; j_gene: TRBJ1-2; abundance: -; v_gene: TRBV4-2; CDR3aa: CASSQPALRPQDYGYTF; CDR3nt: TGTGCCAGCAGCCAACCCGCTCTACGCCCACAGGATTATGGCTACACCTTC
d_gene: -; j_gene: TRBJ1-1; abundance: -; v_gene: TRBV27; CDR3aa: CASSSARGINTEAFF; CDR3nt: TGTGCCAGCAGTTCTGCACGTGGTATTAACACTGAAGCTTTCTTT
d_gene: -; j_gene: TRBJ2-1; abundance: -; v_gene: TRBV7-2; CDR3aa: CASSLVAGANNEQFF; CDR3nt: TGTGCCAGCAGCTTAGTCGCAGGGGCAAACAATGAGCAGTTCTTC
d_gene: -; j_gene: TRBJ2-6; abundance: -; v_gene: TRBV27; CDR3aa: CASSYSNAANVLTF; CDR3nt: TGTGCCAGCAGCTACAGTAATGCGGCCAACGTCCTGACTTTC
d_gene: -; j_gene: TRBJ1-1; abundance: -; v_gene: TRBV10-3; CDR3aa: CATRVEGTEAFF; CDR3nt: TGTGCCACCCGGGTGGAGGGCACTGAAGCTTTCTTT
d_gene: -; j_gene: TRBJ2-4; abundance: -; v_gene: TRBV5-1; CDR3aa: CASTLSSPPGKNIQYF; CDR3nt: TGCGCCAGCACCTTAAGTTCACCGCCGGGCAAAAACATTCAGTACTTC
d_gene: -; j_gene: TRBJ1-2; abundance: -; v_gene: TRBV9; CDR3aa: CASSAPDRGAGYTF; CDR3nt: TGTGCCAGCAGCGCCCCTGACCGCGGGGCCGGCTACACCTTC
d_gene: -; j_gene: TRBJ2-1; abundance: few; v_gene: TRBV27; CDR3aa: CASSLGYNEQFF; CDR3nt: TGTGCCAGCAGTTTAGGGTACAATGAGCAGTTCTTC
d_gene: TRBD2; j_gene: TRBJ2-5; abundance: -; v_gene: TRBV14; CDR3aa: CASSQRLAGPLQETQYF; CDR3nt: TGTGCCAGCAGCCAAAGACTAGCGGGCCCACTCCAAGAGACCCAGTACTTC
d_gene: -; j_gene: TRBJ1-4; abundance: -; v_gene: TRBV30; CDR3aa: CAWSVGSFATNEKLFF; CDR3nt: TGTGCCTGGAGTGTTGGCAGCTTTGCAACTAATGAAAAACTGTTTTTT
d_gene: -; j_gene: TRBJ2-4; abundance: -; v_gene: TRBV4-3; CDR3aa: CASSQDYEGTKNIQYF; CDR3nt: TGCGCCAGCAGCCAAGATTACGAAGGGACTAAAAACATTCAGTACTTC
d_gene: -; j_gene: TRBJ2-7; abundance: -; v_gene: TRBV6-1; CDR3aa: CASSELGISYEQYF; CDR3nt: TGTGCCAGCAGTGAACTCGGGATCTCCTACGAGCAGTACTTC
d_gene: -; j_gene: TRBJ1-1; abundance: -; v_gene: TRBV7-9; CDR3aa: CASSPPQGLNTEAFF; CDR3nt: TGTGCCAGCAGCCCCCCCCAGGGCTTGAACACTGAAGCTTTCTTT